This T cell receptor (beta chain) was recovered during a study of blood T cell repertoires in COVID-19. Study context: Whether acute or convalescent, the COVID-19 samples came from the United States, Italy and Spain. From T cells, B-cell-depleted T cells, or PBMCs came the material, which was cDNA or gDNA.

Under the authors' procedure: Cell counts per sample came from amplifying reference gene primers. Using immunoSEQ multiplex PCR, the repertoire was profiled, and TCRdb retains in-frame clones only, with some absent. V, J and clone size reflect that table, while D and trimming were determined from the DNA. The data show a few hundred thousand clones, with more than 65% seen just once and approximately 2.5% held by the top ten. This clone was picked up one time. V lost 4 bases to trimming and J lost 3 bases; unmatched junction nucleotides: 8. CDR1 LGHDT and CDR2 YNNKEL come from the germline V gene (reference sequence). The CDR3 contains 16 residues.

Material for sequencing was peripheral blood. The chain uses TRBV3-1 (or the pseudogene TRBV3-2) and TRBJ2-3; 9 bases fit TRBD1. The clonotype originates from a woman in her sixties or seventies with acute or convalescent COVID-19. The CDR3 DNA follows: TGTGCCAGCAGCCGGAACGCTGGGACAGGGACAGATACGCAGTATTTT. It encodes CASSRNAGTGTDTQYF.